Below, 26 T cell receptor beta chains from the same sample are listed, as sequenced in a study of PD-1 blockade in classical Hodgkin lymphoma. Time point in this sample: cycle 4 day 1 (C4D1), after five to seven weeks of nivolumab. Exposure to brentuximab vedotin varied, and each patient had relapsed following autologous stem cell transplantation. Magnetic negative selection of thawed PBMCs was the method by which CD4+ T cells were purified. Measured with immunoSEQ multiplex PCR; TCRdb has only the in-frame clones, and not every one. Among fewer than 15,000 clones listed, roughly 83% were seen once. Sequencing used CD4+ T cells from blood, obtained before the fourth cycle of nivolumab. These receptor sequences come from a human donor with classical Hodgkin lymphoma.

This clone was recorded only once. This chain connects TRBV5-1 to TRBJ2-1; 7 positions match TRBD2. The CDR3 covers 18 residues. CDR1 is SGHRS and CDR2 is YFSETQ in the germline V gene. Trimming took 2 bases from V and 4 from J; bases not matched to a gene: 15. The CDR3 loop reads CASSFMIGTTGAYNEQFF. CDR3 nucleotide sequence: TGCGCCAGCAGCTTCATGATCGGGACTACCGGGGCATACAATGAGCAGTTCTTC.

The rearrangement joins TRBV28 to TRBJ2-1; TRBD1 aligns across 8 bases. Germline assignment: CDR1 MDHEN and CDR2 SYDVKM. Losses at the gene ends were 3 bases for V and 9 bases for J; bases not matched to a gene: 10. This CDR3 has 15 residues. DNA for the CDR3: TGTGCCAGCAGTTTTTTGGACAGGGAGTATGGTGAGCAGTTCTTC. Its protein product is CASSFLDREYGEQFF.

This chain links TRBV6-1 with TRBJ2-2; 7 bases are shared with TRBD1. The CDR3 extends over 15 amino acids. Germline V gene sequence: CDR1 MNHNS, CDR2 SASEGT. Losses at the gene ends were 6 bases for V and 0 bases for J; bases not matched to a gene: 4. In DNA form, the CDR3 reads TGTGCCAGCAGAGTTACAGGGGCGAACACCGGGGAGCTGTTTTTT. Amino acids: CASRVTGANTGELFF.

The CDR3 loop is CASRGTPAETQYF. In DNA form, the CDR3 reads TGTGCCAGCAGAGGGACCCCGGCAGAGACCCAGTACTTC. The chain links TRBV2 to TRBJ2-5, with D possibly called TRBD1 or TRBD2 (5 bases each). The CDR3 covers 13 residues. Germline lookup yields CDR1 SNHLY and CDR2 FYNNEI. Trimming shortened V by 6 bases and J by 4 bases, and 12 bases separated the two germline ends.

The chain has TRBV19 and TRBJ2-7; D may be TRBD1 (6 bases). V gave up 4 bases and J gave up 4 bases, with 14 bases separating them. CDR1 and CDR2 (germline): LNHDA, SQIVND (reference sequence). This CDR3 has 14 residues. The CDR3 reads CASSTTGIGYEQYF. The CDR3 coding sequence is TGTGCCAGTAGTACAACAGGGATAGGGTACGAGCAGTACTTC. Together with reference TRBV19 and TRBJ2-7, the CDR3 gives the full variable domain: DGGITQSPKYLFRKEGQNVTLSCEQNLNHDAMYWYRQDPGQGLRLIYYSQIVNDFQKGDIAEGYSVSREKKESFPLTVTSAQKNPTAFYLCASSTTGIGYEQYFGPGTRLTVT.

The V and J genes are TRBV4-3 and TRBJ2-7, with TRBD1 matching 7 bases. The CDR3 runs 16 residues. Trimming at V came to 0 bases and at J to 1 base, leaving 6 bases not matched to a gene. Germline V gene lookup returns CDR1 LGHNA and CDR2 YSLEER. This CDR3 is CASSQEGTESSYEQYF. The CDR3 DNA reads TGCGCCAGCAGCCAAGAAGGGACAGAATCTTCCTACGAGCAGTACTTC.

The chain has TRBV9 and TRBJ1-1; D ambiguous. V was cut by 3 bases and J by 1 base, with 10 bases left in between. The germline V gene encodes CDR1 SGDLS and CDR2 YYNGEE. The CDR3 is 14 amino acids. CDR3: CASSEWKPNTEAFF. The DNA of the CDR3 is TGTGCCAGCAGCGAGTGGAAACCGAACACTGAAGCTTTCTTT.

V gene TRBV10-3 combines with J gene TRBJ2-3; D might be TRBD1 (5 bases). Germline V gene lookup returns CDR1 ENHRY and CDR2 SYGVKD. Trimming took 3 bases from V and 2 from J, leaving 9 bases between them. The CDR3 runs to 14 residues. The CDR3 loop reads CAISDRVATDTQYF. The CDR3 DNA reads TGTGCCATCAGTGACAGGGTTGCCACAGATACGCAGTATTTT.

This clone was seen only once. This sequence joins TRBV5-5 and TRBJ1-6, with 7 bases fitting TRBD1. Trimming cost V 10 bases and J 7 bases; bases outside gene matches: 11. CDR3 length: 14 amino acids. Looked up from germline, CDR1 is SGHKS and CDR2 is YYEKEE (reference sequence). As DNA, the CDR3 is TGTGCCTGGGGCGAACAGGGGACGAATTCACCCCTCCACTTT. This translates into CAWGEQGTNSPLHF.

This rearrangement joins TRBV19 to TRBJ2-2; D remains unclear. Germline CDR1 and CDR2: LNHDA and SQIVND (reference sequence). This CDR3 has 13 amino acids. The V end was cut by 5 bases, the J end by 8 bases, with 12 bases between. CDR3 region: CASSSVGWGELFF. CDR3 nucleotides: TGTGCCAGTAGTTCCGTTGGGTGGGGGGAGCTGTTTTTT.

The chain recombines TRBV7-9 with TRBJ2-5, with D unresolved. This CDR3 spans 14 amino acids. V was shortened by 2 bases and J by 1 base, with 8 bases between the two germline ends. Germline V lookup: CDR1 SEHNR, CDR2 FQNEAQ (reference sequence). CDR3 nucleotide sequence: TGTGCCAGCAGCTTAATTTGGGCCCAAGAGACCCAGTACTTC. It codes for CASSLIWAQETQYF.

The V gene is TRBV11-2, the J gene TRBJ2-1; D possibly matches TRBD1 or TRBD2 (6 bases each). V was trimmed by 4 bases and J by 2 bases, leaving 12 bases between them. CDR1 SGHAT and CDR2 FQNNGV come from the germline V gene. CDR3 length equals 15 residues. CDR3 loop: CASSSVGGTYNEQFF. CDR3 nucleotide sequence: TGTGCCAGCAGCTCCGTAGGGGGGACCTACAATGAGCAGTTCTTC.

The chain joins TRBV2 to TRBJ2-4, with TRBD1 identical over 7 bases. Germline V CDR1 and CDR2: SNHLY, FYNNEI. CDR3 length: 11 amino acids. The V segment lost 6 bases and the J segment 12 bases; nucleotides outside the gene matches: 5. CDR3 residues: CASRKGADQYF. The CDR3 nucleotides read TGTGCCAGCAGAAAGGGGGCAGATCAGTACTTC.

This clone appeared once. The V and J genes are TRBV9 and TRBJ2-3; 7 nucleotides match TRBD1. CDR1 and CDR2 (germline): SGDLS, YYNGEE. The CDR3 sequence is 17 residues long. With V trimmed by 2 bases and J by 2 bases, 11 bases remained unmatched. CDR3 sequence: CASSVRGQIALTDTQYF. In nucleotides, the CDR3 is TGTGCCAGCAGCGTCCGGGGACAGATAGCCCTCACAGATACGCAGTATTTT.

The chain uses TRBV7-2 and TRBJ2-3, with D maybe TRBD1 (6 bases). The CDR3 covers 14 residues. Germline V gene sequence: CDR1 SGHTA, CDR2 FQGNSA. V was pared by 0 bases and J by 7 bases, with 11 bases between. CDR3 DNA sequence: TGTGCCAGCAGCTTAGCTCCAGGGGAGAATACGCAGTATTTT. It encodes CASSLAPGENTQYF.

This clone was detected only a few times. V and J are TRBV7-9 and TRBJ1-2; D not certain. Per germline, CDR1 SEHNR and CDR2 FQNEAQ (reference sequence). The CDR3 consists of 13 residues. Trimming removed 4 bases at V and 7 bases at J, with 13 bases between. CDR3 sequence: CASSSRVAGGYTF. The CDR3 DNA reads TGTGCCAGCAGCTCGAGGGTAGCTGGTGGCTACACCTTC.

This clone was recorded once. The chain links TRBV7-2 to TRBJ1-2; no definite D call. With 1 base removed from V and 2 bases from J, the gap between germline ends came to 14 bases. Looked up from germline, CDR1 is SGHTA and CDR2 is FQGNSA. The CDR3 covers 16 residues. CDR3 loop: CASSLGGGLPNYGYTF. In DNA, the CDR3 is TGTGCCAGCAGCTTAGGTGGCGGACTCCCGAACTATGGCTACACCTTC.

The CDR3 sequence: CAWRVPGNNSPLHF. The CDR3 region has the DNA TGTGCCTGGAGGGTCCCTGGGAATAATTCACCCCTCCACTTT. The V and J genes are TRBV30 and TRBJ1-6; D is undetermined. The V end lost 3 bases, the J end lost 5 bases, and 11 bases lay between the germline ends. The CDR3 runs to 14 residues. CDR1 is GTSNPN, CDR2 SVGIG, per germline (reference sequence).

The chain links TRBV28 to TRBJ2-5; TRBD1 agrees at 8 bases. Germline CDR1 MDHEN, CDR2 SYDVKM. This CDR3 is built from 15 residues. V was clipped by 5 bases and J by 7 bases; unmatched bases: 12. The CDR3 DNA reads as TGTGCCAGCAGTCCCGGACAGGGTCGGCTAGGGACCCAGTACTTC. Residues: CASSPGQGRLGTQYF.

The rearrangement uses TRBV6-5 and TRBJ2-3; D gene ambiguous. Trimming shortened V by 6 bases and J by 2 bases, and 12 bases separated the two germline ends. The germline V gene encodes CDR1 MNHEY and CDR2 SVGAGI. The length of the CDR3 is 14 residues. CDR3 residues: CASRASFTTDTQYF. Written as DNA, the CDR3 is TGTGCCAGCAGGGCCTCCTTTACCACAGATACGCAGTATTTT.

The chain combines TRBV30 with TRBJ2-3; D is undetermined. The CDR3 has 13 residues. Germline V gene lookup returns CDR1 GTSNPN and CDR2 SVGIG (reference sequence). V lost 4 bases and J lost 2, with 10 bases in between. The DNA of the CDR3 is TGTGCCTGGACCGTGGGCCTCACAGATACGCAGTATTTT. Residues: CAWTVGLTDTQYF.

This chain links TRBV19 with TRBJ2-2, with 8 bases identical to TRBD2. Germline V lookup: CDR1 LNHDA, CDR2 SQIVND (reference sequence). With V trimmed by 3 bases and J by 6 bases, 3 bases remained unmatched. This CDR3 comprises 14 residues. The CDR3 sequence: CASSIWRGAGELFF. In nucleotides, the CDR3 is TGTGCCAGTAGTATCTGGCGGGGGGCCGGGGAGCTGTTTTTT.

This clone showed up just a few times. This chain uses TRBV6-1 with TRBJ2-2, with 9 nucleotides matching TRBD2. In germline, CDR1 is MNHNS, CDR2 SASEGT. The junction had 11 bases not matched to a gene; V was cut back by 7 bases and J by 8 bases. The CDR3 runs to 15 residues. The CDR3 coding sequence is TGTGCCAGCACCAAGGGACTAGCAGGTCCTGGGGAGCTGTTTTTT. As protein: CASTKGLAGPGELFF.

V and J are TRBV28 and TRBJ2-1; 9 bases are a match to TRBD1. The germline CDR1 and CDR2 sequences are MDHEN and SYDVKM. CDR3 length: 16 residues. V was clipped by 5 bases and J by 4 bases; unmatched bases: 9. CDR3 sequence reads: CASSPWRDREYNEQFF. The DNA of the CDR3 is TGTGCCAGCAGTCCCTGGCGGGACAGGGAGTACAATGAGCAGTTCTTC.

The chain carries TRBV5-1 and TRBJ2-2, with D maybe TRBD2 (5 bases). Per the germline V gene, CDR1 is SGHRS and CDR2 is YFSETQ. V lost 4 bases, J lost 4 bases, and 11 bases lay in between. The CDR3 is 14 residues long. The CDR3 DNA follows: TGCGCCAGCAGCGCCCTTGAGGGCACCGGGGAGCTGTTTTTT. Translation: CASSALEGTGELFF. The complete variable domain, with remaining parts taken from reference TRBV5-1 and TRBJ2-2, reads KAGVTQTPRYLIKTRGQQVTLSCSPISGHRSVSWYQQTPGQGLQFLFEYFSETQRNKGNFPGRFSGRQFSNSRSEMNVSTLELGDSALYLCASSALEGTGELFFGEGSRLTVL.

The rearrangement uses TRBV2 and TRBJ2-3; 10 nucleotides match TRBD2. CDR3 size: 16 residues. Germline V lookup: CDR1 SNHLY, CDR2 FYNNEI. Trimming cost V 2 bases and J 5 bases; bases outside gene matches: 7. CDR3 residues: CASSERTSGAGDTQYF. The DNA of the CDR3 is TGTGCCAGCAGTGAAAGAACTAGCGGGGCAGGAGATACGCAGTATTTT.